This T cell receptor beta chain came from a study of blood T cells in healthy people across ages. Study-level background: There was about one barcoded beta molecule captured by template switching per two T cells. General study results and limits: TCR beta diversity per million T cells fell roughly linearly with age.

On this clonotype itself: As yet, its antigen is unknown.

Collection of roughly 9.6 milliliters of peripheral blood was performed for each donor. The authors ran a second PCR of about 7 to 12 cycles using a sample-barcoded 5' primer and a J-beta primer mix. Using its own MiXCR run on the 5' RACE reads, TCRdb lists one record per CDR3 protein. Altogether hundreds of thousands of distinct CDR3 sequences are present, around half being singletons, with the ten largest covering about a sixth. V shed 6 bases, J shed 4 bases, and the junction held 4 bases outside the gene matches. The V gene's germline CDR1 is ENHRY and CDR2 SYGVKD. The CDR3 runs to 15 residues. Sequencing was done on a sample of blood. This TCR was sampled from a man older than 75 in good health. The chain joins TRBV10-3 to TRBJ2-3; 13 nucleotides line up with TRBD2. The CDR3, as DNA: TGTGCCATCAGCGGGACTAGCGGGGCGCCAGATACGCAGTATTTT. Amino acids: CAISGTSGAPDTQYF.